These 25 T cell receptor beta chains were sequenced from one sample in a study of T cell responses to AZD1222 COVID-19 vaccine. Only in-frame clones appear in the TCRdb table, and some are missing; sequencing was by immunoSEQ multiplex PCR. The table lists 90,000 to 120,000 clones, approximately 88% of them singletons, with 6% to 7% in the top ten. The source material was peripheral blood, sampled on day 0 of AZD1222 vaccination. These receptors originate from an adult in good health.

This sequence joins TRBV11-2 and TRBJ1-2, with no clear D. The CDR3 covers 15 residues. Germline CDR1 reads SGHAT; CDR2 reads FQNNGV. V was shortened by 2 bases and J by 0 bases, with 10 bases between the two germline ends. CDR3 bases: TGTGCCAGCAGCTTACTAGACAAAGCTAACTATGGCTACACCTTC. Its protein is CASSLLDKANYGYTF.

This clone was observed a single time. This chain uses TRBV4-1 with TRBJ2-2, with 8 bases identical to TRBD1. The CDR3 sequence is 15 residues long. CDR1 and CDR2 from the germline V gene are MGHRA and YSYEKL. The V and J ends lost 1 base and 3 bases, in that order; junction bases with no gene match: 1. The CDR3 sequence: CASSQVTGDTGELFF. The CDR3 coding sequence is TGCGCCAGCAGCCAAGTGACAGGGGACACCGGGGAGCTGTTTTTT.

The chain uses TRBV28 and TRBJ1-5, with D possibly matching TRBD1 (5 bases). The CDR3 loop spans 14 amino acids. Trimming left V 6 bases short and J 6 bases short, with 15 bases between. Germline V gene lookup returns CDR1 MDHEN and CDR2 SYDVKM. Written as DNA, the CDR3 is TGTGCCAGCAGCCCGGGGGGGTATGGTCAGCCCCAGCATTTT. This encodes CASSPGGYGQPQHF.

V gene TRBV11-2 combines with J gene TRBJ1-2; 7 bases line up with TRBD1. The CDR3 is made up of 15 amino acids. CDR1 and CDR2 (germline): SGHAT, FQNNGV. Trimming at V came to 6 bases and at J to 4 bases, leaving 11 bases not matched to a gene. CDR3 DNA sequence: TGTGCCAGCAGACGTTTAGGGGGCAAAGTCTATGGCTACACCTTC. As protein: CASRRLGGKVYGYTF.

The V and J genes are TRBV7-9 and TRBJ1-2; TRBD1 matches 9 bases. V dropped 5 bases and J dropped 0; count of bases not matched to a gene: 7. This CDR3 comprises 16 residues. Per the germline V gene, CDR1 is SEHNR and CDR2 is FQNEAQ (reference sequence). The CDR3 sequence is CASSGRDRVTNYGYTF. DNA of the CDR3: TGTGCCAGCAGCGGAAGGGACAGGGTGACTAACTATGGCTACACCTTC. The full variable domain, with the rest looked up from reference TRBV7-9 and TRBJ1-2, is DTGVSQNPRHKITKRGQNVTFRCDPISEHNRLYWYRQTLGQGPEFLTYFQNEAQLEKSRLLSDRFSAERPKGSFSTLEIQRTEQGDSAMYLCASSGRDRVTNYGYTFGSGTRLTVV.

The chain recombines TRBV28 with TRBJ1-2; tentatively, D is TRBD1 (6 bases). This CDR3 is built from 14 residues. Trimming stripped 11 bases from V and 5 bases from J, with 21 bases between. Germline V gene data show CDR1 as MDHEN and CDR2 as SYDVKM. The CDR3 DNA reads TGTGCCGCGGGGGCGCGAACCCAACAGTATGGCTACACCTTC. Its translation: CAAGARTQQYGYTF.

A note on this clone: A junction end diverges from the germline sequence, so it may reflect a read error. The chain has TRBV7-2 and TRBJ2-7; 8 bases match TRBD1. Germline V CDR1 and CDR2: SGHTA, FQGNSA. CDR3 length: 16 amino acids. The CDR3 sequence is CASSPHAGGLTYEQYF. The DNA of the CDR3 is TGTGCCAGCAGCCCCCATGCAGGGGGCTTAACCTATGAGCAGTACTTC.

This clone is a singleton in its sample. V usage is TRBV29-1 and J usage is TRBJ1-5; 10 bases map to TRBD1. V shed 7 bases, J shed 5 bases, and the junction held 8 bases outside the gene matches. CDR3 length: 14 amino acids. Looked up from germline, CDR1 is SQVTM and CDR2 is ANQGSEA. This chain's CDR3 is CSAMTGGVDQPQHF. DNA for the CDR3: TGCAGCGCCATGACAGGGGGCGTCGATCAGCCCCAGCATTTT.

V gene TRBV2 combines with J gene TRBJ2-1; 7 bases agree with TRBD2. From germline, CDR1 is SNHLY and CDR2 FYNNEI. V was pared by 4 bases and J by 0 bases, with 3 bases of the junction left unmatched. This CDR3 spans 15 amino acids. CDR3 protein: CASSVSGSSYNEQFF. The CDR3 nucleotides read TGTGCCAGCAGTGTTAGCGGGTCCTCCTACAATGAGCAGTTCTTC.

The chain has TRBV6-2 or TRBV6-3 and TRBJ1-6; a weak D match, TRBD1 (5 bases). The CDR3 runs to 11 residues. From germline, CDR1 is MNHEY and CDR2 SVGEGT. V was cut by 4 bases and J by 18 bases, with 13 bases left in between. The CDR3 DNA reads TGTGCCAGCAGTTCGTCGGGACGAACCCACTTT. This translates into CASSSSGRTHF.

The chain's CDR3 is CASSARAGAQETQYF. The CDR3 DNA sequence: TGTGCCAGCAGCGCTAGAGCGGGAGCGCAAGAGACCCAGTACTTC. The chain couples TRBV7-2 to TRBJ2-5; the match to TRBD2 covers 8 bases. Per germline, CDR1 SGHTA and CDR2 FQGNSA. The V segment lost 5 bases and the J segment 2 bases; nucleotides outside the gene matches: 7. The CDR3 runs 15 residues. Combining the CDR3 with reference TRBV7-2 and TRBJ2-5 gives the whole variable domain GAGVSQSPSNKVTEKGKDVELRCDPISGHTALYWYRQSLGQGLEFLIYFQGNSAPDKSGLPSDRFSAERTGGSVSTLTIQRTQQEDSAVYLCASSARAGAQETQYFGPGTRLLVL.

The chain combines TRBV28 with TRBJ1-2; D unclear. V lost 6 bases to trimming and J lost 5 bases, with 10 bases between them. The CDR3 loop spans 12 amino acids. CDR1 and CDR2 from the germline V gene are MDHEN and SYDVKM. This chain's CDR3 is CASRSDPYGYTF. For the CDR3, the DNA is TGTGCCAGCAGATCAGACCCATATGGCTACACCTTC.

CDR3 amino acids: CASSINLGRGDSNQPQHF. The CDR3, as DNA: TGTGCCAGTAGTATAAACCTAGGCAGGGGGGATAGCAATCAGCCCCAGCATTTT. The rearrangement uses TRBV19 and TRBJ1-5, with TRBD1 matching over 7 bases. Trimming removed 2 bases from V and 0 bases from J; junction bases left unmatched: 10. This CDR3 spans 18 amino acids. Per the germline V gene, CDR1 is LNHDA and CDR2 is SQIVND (reference sequence). Together with reference TRBV19 and TRBJ1-5, the CDR3 gives the full variable domain: DGGITQSPKYLFRKEGQNVTLSCEQNLNHDAMYWYRQDPGQGLRLIYYSQIVNDFQKGDIAEGYSVSREKKESFPLTVTSAQKNPTAFYLCASSINLGRGDSNQPQHFGDGTRLSIL.

The gene calls are TRBV5-6 and TRBJ2-1; no clear D gene. CDR1 is SGHDT, CDR2 YYEEEE, per germline. V lost 4 bases, J lost 6 bases, and 8 bases lay in between. This CDR3 has 12 residues. Written as DNA, the CDR3 is TGTGCCAGCAGCCCCGGATTCAATGAGCAGTTCTTC. Protein sequence: CASSPGFNEQFF.

The chain uses TRBV9 and TRBJ2-2, with D unclear. V was trimmed by 1 base and J by 0 bases, leaving 7 bases between them. Germline lookup yields CDR1 SGDLS and CDR2 YYNGEE. CDR3 length: 15 amino acids. The CDR3 nucleotides read TGTGCCAGCAGCGTATACGGTTCGAACACCGGGGAGCTGTTTTTT. Its translation is CASSVYGSNTGELFF. The whole variable domain, filled in from reference TRBV9 and TRBJ2-2, reads DSGVTQTPKHLITATGQRVTLRCSPRSGDLSVYWYQQSLDQGLQFLIQYYNGEERAKGNILERFSAQQFPDLHSELNLSSLELGDSALYFCASSVYGSNTGELFFGEGSRLTVL.

Only one count was recorded for this clone. The chain has TRBV9 and TRBJ1-2; no clear D gene. V was shortened by 0 bases and J by 0 bases, with 9 bases between the two germline ends. This CDR3 spans 15 amino acids. From germline, CDR1 is SGDLS and CDR2 YYNGEE. The CDR3 nucleotides are TGTGCCAGCAGCGTAGGGCACGGAGCTAACTATGGCTACACCTTC. As protein: CASSVGHGANYGYTF.

The rearrangement uses TRBV29-1 and TRBJ2-7; TRBD1 might be the D (6 bases). V was clipped by 7 bases and J by 5 bases, with 12 bases between them. Germline V lookup: CDR1 SQVTM, CDR2 ANQGSEA. This CDR3 has 11 amino acids. This CDR3 is CSGEQGHEQYF. CDR3 bases: TGCAGCGGGGAACAGGGCCACGAGCAGTACTTC.

The rearrangement joins TRBV10-1 to TRBJ1-5, with D maybe TRBD1 (5 bases). Per germline, CDR1 WNHNN and CDR2 SYGVQD (reference sequence). This CDR3 spans 14 amino acids. The CDR3 loop is CAKTLGQINQPQHF. DNA for the CDR3: TGCGCTAAAACTTTGGGGCAGATCAATCAGCCCCAGCATTTT.

CDR3 in DNA: TGTGCCAGCAGCTACAGCCCCCTTAACCCCTACGAGCAGTACTTC. This gives the protein CASSYSPLNPYEQYF. V and J are TRBV11-1 and TRBJ2-7; D is uncertain. Per the germline V gene, CDR1 is SGHAT and CDR2 is FQDESV (reference sequence). The CDR3 is made up of 15 amino acids. V was trimmed by 4 bases and J by 2 bases, leaving 15 bases between them.

This chain links TRBV5-4 with TRBJ2-1; TRBD1 aligns across 7 bases. Unmatched junction bases numbered 12, after V lost 1 base and J lost 8 bases. Germline-derived CDR1 and CDR2 are SGHNT and YYREEE (reference sequence). The CDR3 contains 16 residues. CDR3 amino acids: CASSLYLTGAGDEQFF. Written as DNA, the CDR3 is TGTGCCAGCAGCTTGTATCTCACAGGGGCAGGAGATGAGCAGTTCTTC.

The chain joins TRBV11-3 to TRBJ2-7, with D unclear. This CDR3 spans 12 amino acids. Germline CDR1 and CDR2: SGHNT and YENEEA. V lost 2 bases and J 7 bases, leaving 9 bases between the germline ends. In DNA, the CDR3 is TGTGCCAGCAGCTTACCTAGGAGAGAGCAGTACTTC. This sequence encodes CASSLPRREQYF. The whole variable domain, remainder taken from reference TRBV11-3 and TRBJ2-7, is EAGVVQSPRYKIIEKKQPVAFWCNPISGHNTLYWYLQNLGQGPELLIRYENEEAVDDSQLPKDRFSAERLKGVDSTLKIQPAELGDSAVYLCASSLPRREQYFGPGTRLTVT.

V usage is TRBV28 and J usage is TRBJ2-5; D unresolved. The V end lost 2 bases, the J end lost 1 base, and 5 bases lay between the germline ends. The CDR3 spans 13 residues. Germline CDR1 MDHEN, CDR2 SYDVKM. The CDR3 nucleotides are TGTGCCAGCAGTTTAGACCTCCAAGAGACCCAGTACTTC. Amino acid sequence: CASSLDLQETQYF.

The V gene is TRBV7-6, the J gene TRBJ1-4; maybe TRBD1 (5 bases). Trimming shortened V by 4 bases and J by 7 bases, and 22 bases separated the two germline ends. This CDR3 comprises 17 residues. Germline-derived CDR1 and CDR2 are SGHVS and FNYEAQ. As DNA, the CDR3 is TGTGCCAGCAGCTCCCAGCTCGCGGGCTTTCAGGGTGAAAAACTGTTTTTT. The encoded protein is CASSSQLAGFQGEKLFF.

The chain joins TRBV5-4 to TRBJ1-4, with D hard to call. Trimming cost V 4 bases and J 0 bases, with 7 bases left between them. The CDR3 loop spans 14 amino acids. The germline V gene encodes CDR1 SGHNT and CDR2 YYREEE (reference sequence). The CDR3 protein is CASSAGSTNEKLFF. The CDR3 DNA is TGTGCCAGCAGCGCCGGGTCAACTAATGAAAAACTGTTTTTT.

This rearrangement joins TRBV28 to TRBJ2-5; D is perhaps TRBD2 (6 bases). CDR1 MDHEN and CDR2 SYDVKM come from the germline V gene. The CDR3 length is 12 residues. Trimming removed 6 bases from V and 5 bases from J, with 10 bases in between. CDR3 bases: TGTGCCAGCAGCGGGAGCGGGGAGACCCAGTACTTC. Residues: CASSGSGETQYF.